This T cell receptor (beta chain) was profiled in a study of cytomegalovirus exposure and HLA in healthy donors. Whole-study results and caveats: Reportedly, diagnosis of cytomegalovirus status by the classifier showed high specificity and sensitivity. Per a prior analysis, the majority of TCR beta V segments were productive roughly 90% or roughly 30% of the time. Follow-up analysis later connected one missense variant in DCLRE1C with trimming of TCR beta V- and J-genes.

60 Vbeta and 13 Jbeta primers were used in PCR. The method was immunoSEQ multiplex PCR; TCRdb's version includes in-frame clones alone and lacks a portion of them. The repertoire has 150,000 or so clones, around 78% of them found once; the top ten carry 0.75% to 0.8%. The CDR3 length is 14 residues. In germline, CDR1 is LNHDA, CDR2 SQIVND (reference sequence). The V and J ends lost 2 bases and 5 bases respectively, with 10 bases between them. With respect to this clone: Antigen unknown.

The sequencing input was PBMCs. V and J are TRBV19 and TRBJ1-5; the D gene is possibly TRBD1 (5 bases). This clonotype was obtained from a female donor in good health and CMV-seronegative. This CDR3 is CASSIQGYDQPQHF. The CDR3 DNA sequence: TGTGCCAGTAGTATACAGGGTTATGATCAGCCCCAGCATTTT. Full variable domain (missing parts from reference TRBV19 and TRBJ1-5): DGGITQSPKYLFRKEGQNVTLSCEQNLNHDAMYWYRQDPGQGLRLIYYSQIVNDFQKGDIAEGYSVSREKKESFPLTVTSAQKNPTAFYLCASSIQGYDQPQHFGDGTRLSIL.